This T cell receptor (beta chain) comes out of a study of identical twins. Each CDR3 protein gets one entry after TCRdb re-called the 5' RACE reads with MiXCR. Here the sample spans 450,000 or so distinct CDR3 sequences, approximately 15% being singletons. The same specimen was also included in a second study, on yellow fever vaccine responses in identical twins.

The sequenced sample was CD4+ T cells sorted from blood. This receptor was obtained from a woman aged 18-29 years in good health.

The CDR3 nucleotides read TGCAGTGCTAGATATCCGGGACAGGGTTTCGAGCAGTACTTC. As protein: CSARYPGQGFEQYF. J is TRBJ2-7 and V is TRBV20-1, with 9 positions matching TRBD1. The CDR3 has 14 residues. The J segment lost 6 bases and the V segment lost 2 bases, leaving 8 bases of the junction unmatched. Germline values: CDR1 DFQATT, CDR2 SNEGSKA (reference sequence).